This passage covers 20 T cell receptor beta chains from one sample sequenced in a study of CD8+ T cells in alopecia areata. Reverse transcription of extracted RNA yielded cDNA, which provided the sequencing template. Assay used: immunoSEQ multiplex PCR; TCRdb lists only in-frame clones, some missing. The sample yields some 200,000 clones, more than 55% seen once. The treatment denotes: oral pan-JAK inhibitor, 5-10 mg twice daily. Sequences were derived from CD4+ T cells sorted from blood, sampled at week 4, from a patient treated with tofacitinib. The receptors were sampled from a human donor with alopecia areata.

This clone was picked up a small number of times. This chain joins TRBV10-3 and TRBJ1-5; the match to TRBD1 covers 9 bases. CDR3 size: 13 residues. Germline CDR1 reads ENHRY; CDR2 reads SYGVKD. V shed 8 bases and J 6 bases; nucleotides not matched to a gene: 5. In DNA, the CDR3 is TGTGCCATCTGGGACAGGGAAGGTCAGCCCCAGCATTTT. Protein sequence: CAIWDREGQPQHF.

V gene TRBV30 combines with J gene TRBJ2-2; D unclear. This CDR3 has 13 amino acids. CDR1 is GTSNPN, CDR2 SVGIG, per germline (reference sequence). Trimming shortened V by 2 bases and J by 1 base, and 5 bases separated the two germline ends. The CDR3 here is CAWSQLNTGELFF. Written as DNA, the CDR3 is TGTGCCTGGAGTCAACTGAACACCGGGGAGCTGTTTTTT.

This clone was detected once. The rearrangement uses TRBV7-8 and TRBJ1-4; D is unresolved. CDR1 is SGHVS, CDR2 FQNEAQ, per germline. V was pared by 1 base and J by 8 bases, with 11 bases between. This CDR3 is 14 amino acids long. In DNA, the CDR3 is TGTGCCAGCAGCTTAGGGCGGTTCGGGGAAAAACTGTTTTTT. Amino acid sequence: CASSLGRFGEKLFF.

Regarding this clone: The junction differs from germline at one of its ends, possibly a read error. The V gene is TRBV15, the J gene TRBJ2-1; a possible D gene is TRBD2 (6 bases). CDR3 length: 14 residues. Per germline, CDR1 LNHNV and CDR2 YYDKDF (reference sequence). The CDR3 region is CATSRSRRAGSELF. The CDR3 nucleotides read TGTGCCACCAGCAGATCTCGGAGGGCAGGATCGGAGCTCTTC.

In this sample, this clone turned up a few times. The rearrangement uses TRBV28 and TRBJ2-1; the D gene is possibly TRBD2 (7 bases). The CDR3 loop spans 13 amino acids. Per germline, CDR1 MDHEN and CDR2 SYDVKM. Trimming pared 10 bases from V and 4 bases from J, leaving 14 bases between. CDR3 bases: TGTGCCATCCTGGGGAGGGGGTACAATGAGCAGTTCTTC. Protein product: CAILGRGYNEQFF.

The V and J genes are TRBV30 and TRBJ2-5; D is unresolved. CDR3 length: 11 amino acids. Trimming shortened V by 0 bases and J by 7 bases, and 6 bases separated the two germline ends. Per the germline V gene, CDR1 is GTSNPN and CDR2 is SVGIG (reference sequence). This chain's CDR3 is CAWSVQWTQYF. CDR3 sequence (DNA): TGTGCCTGGAGTGTACAATGGACCCAGTACTTC. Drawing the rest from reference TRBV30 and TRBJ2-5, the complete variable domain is SQTIHQWPATLVQPVGSPLSLECTVEGTSNPNLYWYRQAAGRGLQLLFYSVGIGQISSEVPQNLSASRPQDRQFILSSKKLLLSDSGFYLCAWSVQWTQYFGPGTRLLVL.

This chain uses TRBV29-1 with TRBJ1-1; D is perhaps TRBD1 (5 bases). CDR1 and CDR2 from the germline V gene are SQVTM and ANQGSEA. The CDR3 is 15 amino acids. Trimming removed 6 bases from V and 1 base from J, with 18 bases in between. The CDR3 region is CSVGGGGTPNTEAFF. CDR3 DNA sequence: TGCAGCGTCGGCGGTGGGGGGACGCCGAACACTGAAGCTTTCTTT.

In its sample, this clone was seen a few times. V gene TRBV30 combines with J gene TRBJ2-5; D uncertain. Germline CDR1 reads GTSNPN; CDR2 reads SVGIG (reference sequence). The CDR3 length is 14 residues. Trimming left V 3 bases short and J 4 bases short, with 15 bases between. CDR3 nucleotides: TGTGCCTGGAGAAAAGGCGGCCCCGGAGAGACCCAGTACTTC. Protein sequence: CAWRKGGPGETQYF.

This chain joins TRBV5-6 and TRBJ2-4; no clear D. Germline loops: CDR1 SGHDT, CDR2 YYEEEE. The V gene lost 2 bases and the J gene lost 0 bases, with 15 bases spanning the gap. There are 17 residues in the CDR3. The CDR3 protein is CASSLGSAVLAKNIQYF. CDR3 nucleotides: TGTGCCAGCAGCTTAGGTTCAGCAGTACTAGCCAAAAACATTCAGTACTTC.

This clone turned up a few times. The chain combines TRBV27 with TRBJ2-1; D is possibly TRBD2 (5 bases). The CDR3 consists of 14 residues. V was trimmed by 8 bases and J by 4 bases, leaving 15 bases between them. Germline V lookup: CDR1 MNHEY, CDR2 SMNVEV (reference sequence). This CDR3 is CASRDYKLYNEQFF. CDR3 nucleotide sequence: TGTGCCAGCCGCGACTACAAACTGTACAATGAGCAGTTCTTC.

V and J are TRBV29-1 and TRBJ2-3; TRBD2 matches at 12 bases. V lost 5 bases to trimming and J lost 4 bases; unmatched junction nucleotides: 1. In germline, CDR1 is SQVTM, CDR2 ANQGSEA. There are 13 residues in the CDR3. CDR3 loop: CSVLAGGPDTQYF. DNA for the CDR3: TGCAGCGTTCTAGCGGGGGGGCCAGATACGCAGTATTTT.

The CDR3 loop is CATSPQGGVHSNQPQHF. The CDR3 DNA follows: TGTGCCACCTCCCCACAGGGAGGGGTGCATAGCAATCAGCCCCAGCATTTT. V gene TRBV27 combines with J gene TRBJ1-5, with a weak D call TRBD1 (6 bases). Trimming shortened V by 10 bases and J by 0 bases, and 22 bases separated the two germline ends. The CDR3 is made up of 17 amino acids. From germline, CDR1 is MNHEY and CDR2 SMNVEV (reference sequence).

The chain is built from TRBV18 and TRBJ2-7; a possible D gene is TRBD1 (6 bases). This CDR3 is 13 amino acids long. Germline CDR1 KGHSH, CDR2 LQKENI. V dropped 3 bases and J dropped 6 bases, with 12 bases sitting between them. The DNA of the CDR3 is TGTGCCAGCTCACCCGGGACACGGGGCGAGCAGTACTTC. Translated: CASSPGTRGEQYF.

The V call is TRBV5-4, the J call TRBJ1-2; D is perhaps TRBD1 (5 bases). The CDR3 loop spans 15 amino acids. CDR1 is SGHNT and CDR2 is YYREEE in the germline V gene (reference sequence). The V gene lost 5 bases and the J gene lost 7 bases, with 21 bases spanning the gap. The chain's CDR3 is CASRSVGRATSGYTF. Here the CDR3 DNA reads TGTGCCAGCAGGTCCGTGGGCAGGGCCACCTCTGGCTACACCTTC.

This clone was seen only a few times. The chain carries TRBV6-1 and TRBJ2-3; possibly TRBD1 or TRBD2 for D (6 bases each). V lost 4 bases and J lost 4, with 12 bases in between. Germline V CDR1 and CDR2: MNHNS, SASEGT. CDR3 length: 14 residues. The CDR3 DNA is TGTGCCAGCAGTGTAACGGGGGCCTCAGATACGCAGTATTTT. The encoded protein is CASSVTGASDTQYF.

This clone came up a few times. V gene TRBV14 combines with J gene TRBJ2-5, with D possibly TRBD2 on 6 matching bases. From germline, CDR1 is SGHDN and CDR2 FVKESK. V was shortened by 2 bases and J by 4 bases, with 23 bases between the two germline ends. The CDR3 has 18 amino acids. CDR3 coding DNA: TGTGCCAGCAGCCAAAGGATTTGGGGCCTCCAGGGAGGAGAGACCCAGTACTTC. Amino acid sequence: CASSQRIWGLQGGETQYF.

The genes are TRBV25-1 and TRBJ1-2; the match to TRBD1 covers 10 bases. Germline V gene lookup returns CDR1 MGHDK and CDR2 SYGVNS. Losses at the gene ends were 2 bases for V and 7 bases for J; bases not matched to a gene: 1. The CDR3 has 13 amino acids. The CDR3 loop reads CASSERTGGGYTF. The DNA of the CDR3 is TGTGCCAGCAGTGAACGGACAGGGGGTGGCTACACCTTC.

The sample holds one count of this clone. CDR3 sequence: CSVRTTGENTGELFF. The CDR3 nucleotides read TGCAGCGTCCGGACGACAGGGGAGAACACCGGGGAGCTGTTTTTT. The chain uses TRBV29-1 and TRBJ2-2; 8 bases agree with TRBD1. The CDR3 runs 15 residues. Germline V gene data show CDR1 as SQVTM and CDR2 as ANQGSEA. After removal of 6 bases from V and 1 base from J, the junction contained 7 bases not matched to a gene.

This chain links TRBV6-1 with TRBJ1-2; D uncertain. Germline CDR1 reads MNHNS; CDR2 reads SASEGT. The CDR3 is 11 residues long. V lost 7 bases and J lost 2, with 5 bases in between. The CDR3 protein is CASMHNYGYTF. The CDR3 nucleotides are TGTGCCAGCATGCACAACTATGGCTACACCTTC.

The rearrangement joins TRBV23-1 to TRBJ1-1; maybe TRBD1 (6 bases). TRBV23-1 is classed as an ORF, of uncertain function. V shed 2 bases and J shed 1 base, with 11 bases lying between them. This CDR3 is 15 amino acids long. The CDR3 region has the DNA TGCGCCAGCAGTCAAGGAGGGGGTAAGAACACTGAAGCTTTCTTT. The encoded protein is CASSQGGGKNTEAFF.